The 12 T cell receptor beta chains below were found in one sample sequenced in a study of blood T cell repertoires in COVID-19. Clones were read by immunoSEQ multiplex PCR, and TCRdb kept only the in-frame ones, dropping some. The sample yields 60,000 to 75,000 clones, 91% seen once. Input material: peripheral blood. The source of these receptors is a man aged 40-55 years with COVID-19, enrolled during active disease.

The chain recombines TRBV12-3 or TRBV12-4 with TRBJ2-5; D possibly corresponds to TRBD2 (7 bases). The CDR3 is 13 amino acids. With 5 bases removed from V and 4 bases from J, the gap between germline ends came to 11 bases. The CDR3 bases are TGTGCCAGCAGTACCGGGGGGCGAGAGACCCAGTACTTC. It specifies CASSTGGRETQYF.

V gene TRBV18 combines with J gene TRBJ1-2, with D perhaps TRBD1 (6 bases). The germline V gene has CDR1 KGHSH and CDR2 LQKENI. CDR3 length: 17 residues. V lost 0 bases to trimming and J lost 0 bases, with 14 bases between them. The chain's CDR3 is CASSPPGAFDTNYGYTF. CDR3 nucleotides: TGTGCCAGCTCACCACCGGGGGCCTTTGATACTAACTATGGCTACACCTTC.

This clone appeared a single time. The chain links TRBV12-5 to TRBJ2-1; tentatively, D is TRBD2 (7 bases). Per germline, CDR1 LGHNT and CDR2 FRNRAP. The CDR3 is 14 residues long. V was trimmed by 4 bases and J by 3 bases, leaving 10 bases between them. CDR3 in amino acids: CASGWGGGYNEQFF. The CDR3 bases are TGTGCTAGTGGTTGGGGGGGCGGCTACAATGAGCAGTTCTTC.

The CDR3 region is CASRARDRGGEAFF. The CDR3 bases are TGTGCCAGCAGGGCCCGGGACAGGGGGGGTGAAGCTTTCTTT. V usage is TRBV2 and J usage is TRBJ1-1, with 11 bases identical to TRBD1. Trimming cost V 6 bases and J 7 bases; bases outside gene matches: 7. CDR1 is SNHLY and CDR2 is FYNNEI in the germline V gene. The CDR3 is 14 amino acids.

The gene calls are TRBV3-1 (or the pseudogene TRBV3-2) and TRBJ1-1; 9 bases fit TRBD1. This CDR3 region has 14 residues. CDR1 is LGHDT, CDR2 YNNKEL, per germline (reference sequence). Unmatched junction bases numbered 5, after V lost 2 bases and J lost 7 bases. Here the CDR3 reads CASSQHDRGGEAFF. In DNA, the CDR3 is TGTGCCAGCAGCCAACACGACAGGGGGGGTGAAGCTTTCTTT.

The V call is TRBV6-5, the J call TRBJ1-5; maybe TRBD1 (5 bases). Germline values: CDR1 MNHEY, CDR2 SVGAGI. Between the trimmed V and J ends, which lost 11 bases and 2 bases, there was a span of 13 bases. CDR3 size: 13 residues. For the CDR3, the DNA is TGTGCCTCATCAGGGACTCGCAATCAGCCCCAGCATTTT. Its protein product is CASSGTRNQPQHF.

The chain is built from TRBV2 and TRBJ1-5; possible D gene TRBD1, 5 bases. The CDR3 has 15 amino acids. V was trimmed by 0 bases and J by 7 bases, leaving 13 bases between them. CDR1 SNHLY and CDR2 FYNNEI come from the germline V gene. The DNA for the CDR3 is TGTGCCAGCAGTGAAGCGCGAAGGGGCCAGCAGCCCCAGCATTTT. This gives the protein CASSEARRGQQPQHF.

Regarding this clone: One end of the junction does not line up with germline, which may come from a read error. The chain joins TRBV12-3 or TRBV12-4 to TRBJ1-2, with 9 bases matching TRBD1. The CDR3 sequence is 13 residues long. The CDR3 loop is CASRTIDRGTSHF. Here the CDR3 DNA reads TGTGCCAGCAGAACAATTGACAGGGGGACCTCTCACTTC.

The chain carries TRBV6-1 and TRBJ1-1, with no clear D. This CDR3 comprises 13 residues. CDR1 MNHNS and CDR2 SASEGT come from the germline V gene. Trimming removed 3 bases from V and 7 bases from J, with 12 bases in between. The CDR3 nucleotides are TGTGCCAGCAGTGATTCGGGGTTGGGTGAAGCTTTCTTT. Its translation: CASSDSGLGEAFF.

Turning to this clone: Germline and junction disagree at one end, which may indicate a read error. This rearrangement joins TRBV10-3 to TRBJ1-2; D unclear. The germline gives CDR1 ENHRY, CDR2 SYGVKD. This CDR3 spans 12 amino acids. This chain's CDR3 is CAISENENIRGF. The CDR3 DNA reads as TGTGCCATCAGTGAGAACGAGAATATTCGGGGATTC.

This rearrangement joins TRBV24-1 to TRBJ2-3; a possible D gene is TRBD1 (6 bases). Looked up from germline, CDR1 is KGHDR and CDR2 is SFDVKD. V was clipped by 4 bases and J by 3 bases, with 10 bases between them. This CDR3 has 14 residues. The DNA of the CDR3 is TGTGCCACCAGTGACGGGCAGGGGACAGATACGCAGTATTTT. It yields the protein CATSDGQGTDTQYF.

The genes are TRBV3-1 (or the pseudogene TRBV3-2) and TRBJ1-6, with D uncertain. Germline V CDR1 and CDR2: LGHDT, YNNKEL (reference sequence). The V end lost 1 base, the J end lost 7 bases, and 8 bases lay between the germline ends. The CDR3 runs 14 residues. The chain's CDR3 is CASSQGGENSPLHF. The CDR3 bases are TGTGCCAGCAGCCAAGGTGGGGAGAATTCACCCCTCCACTTT.